The 29 T cell receptor beta chains below all came from one sample that was sequenced in a study of T cell repertoires in ileal Crohn's disease. The time point denotes: neoterminal ileum biopsy at postoperative endoscopy, about 6 months after surgery. Repertoires were generated with immunoSEQ multiplex PCR, while TCRdb's copy carries only in-frame clones and drops some. Of roughly 20,000 clones in the sample, around 70% were seen once. Sequencing input: ileal tissue. These receptors came from an adult with Crohn's disease.

The gene calls are TRBV9 and TRBJ1-4; 11 bases map to TRBD1. V was clipped by 3 bases and J by 7 bases; unmatched bases: 11. CDR3 length: 17 residues. Germline loops: CDR1 SGDLS, CDR2 YYNGEE. The CDR3 region is CASSAGDRGIFGEKLFF. CDR3 nucleotides: TGTGCCAGCAGCGCCGGGGACAGGGGGATTTTTGGTGAAAAACTGTTTTTT.

This chain connects TRBV18 to TRBJ1-2, with 9 bases that match TRBD1. Germline values: CDR1 KGHSH, CDR2 LQKENI. Losses at the gene ends were 2 bases for V and 3 bases for J; bases not matched to a gene: 7. The CDR3 contains 16 residues. The CDR3 region has the DNA TGTGCCAGCTCACCAAGAACAGGGGGCGATGACTATGGCTACACCTTC. It encodes CASSPRTGGDDYGYTF.

The chain combines TRBV10-3 with TRBJ2-5; 11 bases match TRBD2. Trimming took 3 bases from V and 3 from J; bases not matched to a gene: 3. Per germline, CDR1 ENHRY and CDR2 SYGVKD. CDR3 length: 15 amino acids. CDR3 sequence: CAISELAGEEETQYF. CDR3 DNA: TGTGCCATCAGTGAACTAGCGGGGGAGGAAGAGACCCAGTACTTC.

The chain uses TRBV4-1 and TRBJ1-5, with a tentative D call TRBD1 (6 bases). Germline-derived CDR1 and CDR2 are MGHRA and YSYEKL. This CDR3 region has 15 residues. Trimming stripped 4 bases from V and 1 base from J, with 11 bases between. DNA of the CDR3: TGCGCCAGCAGCCCAACAGGGTCGAGCAATCAGCCCCAGCATTTT. It encodes CASSPTGSSNQPQHF.

The J gene is TRBJ1-5, the V gene TRBV7-2; D gene unclear. The germline V gene encodes CDR1 SGHTA and CDR2 FQGNSA. Trimming cost V 3 bases and J 4 bases, with 7 bases left between them. This CDR3 is 13 amino acids long. The CDR3, as DNA: TGTGCCAGCAGCTTTGCTCGGAATCAGCCCCAGCATTTT. Protein sequence: CASSFARNQPQHF.

V usage is TRBV25-1 and J usage is TRBJ2-5, with D possibly TRBD1 on 5 matching bases. Trimming took off 2 bases at V and 5 bases at J, with 12 bases between the two ends. Germline CDR1 reads MGHDK; CDR2 reads SYGVNS. The CDR3 is 14 amino acids. The CDR3: CASSEPGHRETQYF. The CDR3 DNA reads as TGTGCCAGCAGTGAACCAGGGCATCGGGAGACCCAGTACTTC.

J is TRBJ1-2 and V is TRBV6-1; 9 bases fit TRBD1. Germline CDR1 reads MNHNS; CDR2 reads SASEGT. V was clipped by 6 bases and J by 4 bases; unmatched bases: 9. The CDR3 runs to 15 residues. The CDR3 DNA reads TGTGCCAGCAGGACGGGACAGGGTAATACCTATGGCTACACCTTC. Translation: CASRTGQGNTYGYTF.

This clone has just one count. The chain employs TRBV7-2 and TRBJ2-7; D is perhaps TRBD2 (6 bases). This CDR3 contains 15 residues. CDR1 and CDR2 (germline): SGHTA, FQGNSA. V was pared by 1 base and J by 2 bases, with 12 bases between. As DNA, the CDR3 is TGTGCCAGCAGCTTAGTGGGCGGGGCCCCCTACGAGCAGTACTTC. Translated, it gives CASSLVGGAPYEQYF.

This chain connects TRBV28 to TRBJ2-3; D perhaps matches TRBD1 (5 bases). CDR1 and CDR2 from the germline V gene are MDHEN and SYDVKM. Deletions cut 5 bases from V and 3 bases from J, with 12 bases between. The CDR3 sequence is 14 residues long. Here the CDR3 reads CASSPLGVTDTQYF. The DNA of the CDR3 is TGTGCCAGCAGTCCTCTAGGGGTAACAGATACGCAGTATTTT.

The sample holds one count of this clone. This rearrangement joins TRBV1 to TRBJ1-2; the table's D call TRBD1 went unverified against the DNA. TRBV1 is a documented pseudogene. The CDR3 has 15 amino acids. The DNA for the CDR3 is TGCACCAGCAGACAAGGGACAGGGGGGGACTATGGCTACACCTTC. Its translation is CTSRQGTGGDYGYTF.

This sequence joins TRBV5-4 and TRBJ1-2; unclear D gene. The CDR3 runs 15 residues. Looked up from germline, CDR1 is SGHNT and CDR2 is YYREEE (reference sequence). Trimming removed 2 bases from V and 0 bases from J, with 11 bases in between. The CDR3 sequence: CASSFAAATNYGYTF. The CDR3 coding sequence is TGTGCCAGCAGCTTCGCCGCGGCAACTAACTATGGCTACACCTTC.

The J gene is TRBJ2-7, the V gene TRBV29-1; a weak D match, TRBD1 (6 bases). Germline-derived CDR1 and CDR2 are SQVTM and ANQGSEA. CDR3 size: 12 residues. V lost 6 bases, J lost 1 base, and 10 bases lay in between. The CDR3 coding sequence is TGCAGCGTCCTAGGACAGTCCTACGAGCAGTACTTC. It is translated as CSVLGQSYEQYF.

The CDR3 here is CASSLTGVIGTEAFF. The CDR3 DNA reads TGCGCCAGCAGCTTGACAGGGGTGATTGGCACTGAAGCTTTCTTT. The chain joins TRBV5-1 to TRBJ1-1; TRBD1 matches 7 bases. CDR3 length: 15 residues. V was pared by 1 base and J by 4 bases, with 7 bases of the junction left unmatched. Germline V gene data show CDR1 as SGHRS and CDR2 as YFSETQ. Drawing the rest from reference TRBV5-1 and TRBJ1-1, the complete variable domain is KAGVTQTPRYLIKTRGQQVTLSCSPISGHRSVSWYQQTPGQGLQFLFEYFSETQRNKGNFPGRFSGRQFSNSRSEMNVSTLELGDSALYLCASSLTGVIGTEAFFGQGTRLTVV.

The chain uses TRBV2 and TRBJ2-3; perhaps TRBD2 as D (6 bases). Germline V gene sequence: CDR1 SNHLY, CDR2 FYNNEI. Deletions cut 8 bases from V and 5 bases from J, with 26 bases between. CDR3 length: 17 residues. The CDR3 sequence is CASVVGLSSAYQDTQYF. CDR3 bases: TGTGCCAGCGTTGTGGGGCTGTCTAGCGCTTACCAAGATACGCAGTATTTT.

This clone was found once. The rearrangement uses TRBV30 and TRBJ2-1; D perhaps matches TRBD1 (5 bases). Germline loops: CDR1 GTSNPN, CDR2 SVGIG (reference sequence). This CDR3 spans 12 amino acids. Trimming shortened V by 8 bases and J by 6 bases, and 14 bases separated the two germline ends. CDR3 nucleotides: TGTGCCCTCAGGGAATATGGCAATGAGCAGTTCTTC. The encoded protein is CALREYGNEQFF.

V is TRBV30 and J is TRBJ2-5; D is possibly TRBD2 (5 bases). CDR3 size: 14 residues. The germline V and J ends were trimmed by 0 bases and 5 bases, with 13 bases remaining between them. Germline values: CDR1 GTSNPN, CDR2 SVGIG (reference sequence). CDR3: CAWSVRSGLETQYF. In nucleotides, the CDR3 is TGTGCCTGGAGTGTACGGTCGGGGTTGGAGACCCAGTACTTC.

The chain combines TRBV4-1 with TRBJ2-3; D is perhaps TRBD2 (6 bases). This CDR3 spans 17 amino acids. Trimming pared 0 bases from V and 2 bases from J, leaving 15 bases between. CDR1 and CDR2 (germline): MGHRA, YSYEKL. The CDR3 DNA reads as TGCGCCAGCAGCCAAGAGCGAGGGACTCATCACACAGATACGCAGTATTTT. Encoded protein: CASSQERGTHHTDTQYF.

This chain links TRBV7-8 with TRBJ1-1; D gene uncertain. The CDR3 extends over 14 amino acids. V gave up 1 base and J gave up 1 base, with 7 bases separating them. Looked up from germline, CDR1 is SGHVS and CDR2 is FQNEAQ. DNA of the CDR3: TGTGCCAGCAGCTTAGGGGCAGCGAACACTGAAGCTTTCTTT. Translating gives CASSLGAANTEAFF.

The genes are TRBV9 and TRBJ1-3; D unresolved. Germline CDR1 and CDR2: SGDLS and YYNGEE. V shed 0 bases and J shed 0 bases, with 7 bases lying between them. The CDR3 consists of 15 residues. The CDR3 region has the DNA TGTGCCAGCAGCGTAGACGGGAGCTCTGGAAACACCATATATTTT. It encodes CASSVDGSSGNTIYF.

The chain recombines TRBV1 with TRBJ2-2; the DNA was not used to check the table's D call, TRBD2. TRBV1 is shown as a pseudogene. This CDR3 comprises 13 residues. The CDR3 loop reads CTSSQEAAGELFF. CDR3 nucleotide sequence: TGCACCAGCAGCCAAGAAGCGGCCGGGGAGCTGTTTTTT.

This chain connects TRBV6-5 to TRBJ2-5; 10 positions match TRBD1. The V gene end was trimmed by 1 base and the J gene end by 3 bases; junction bases not matched to a gene: 2. Germline CDR1 MNHEY, CDR2 SVGAGI. There are 15 residues in the CDR3. CDR3 region: CASSYWGQGKETQYF. The CDR3 DNA sequence: TGTGCCAGCAGTTACTGGGGACAGGGGAAAGAGACCCAGTACTTC.

The gene calls are TRBV7-9 and TRBJ1-2, with no clear D. Germline V gene sequence: CDR1 SEHNR, CDR2 FQNEAQ (reference sequence). Between the trimmed V and J ends, which lost 0 bases and 2 bases, there was a span of 13 bases. The CDR3 covers 16 residues. Here the CDR3 DNA reads TGTGCCAGCAGCTTAGCGGGCGGGTTCCTCAACTATGGCTACACCTTC. Encoded protein: CASSLAGGFLNYGYTF. Combining the CDR3 with reference TRBV7-9 and TRBJ1-2 gives the whole variable domain DTGVSQNPRHKITKRGQNVTFRCDPISEHNRLYWYRQTLGQGPEFLTYFQNEAQLEKSRLLSDRFSAERPKGSFSTLEIQRTEQGDSAMYLCASSLAGGFLNYGYTFGSGTRLTVV.

This clone was observed a single time. The rearrangement joins TRBV18 to TRBJ2-7; D is perhaps TRBD1 (6 bases). Germline-derived CDR1 and CDR2 are KGHSH and LQKENI. V gave up 4 bases and J gave up 3 bases, with 10 bases separating them. This CDR3 has 13 residues. CDR3 protein: CASSQGHVYEQYF. CDR3 DNA: TGTGCCAGCTCACAGGGACACGTCTACGAGCAGTACTTC. Full variable domain (remainder filled in from reference TRBV18 and TRBJ2-7): NAGVMQNPRHLVRRRGQEARLRCSPMKGHSHVYWYRQLPEEGLKFMVYLQKENIIDESGMPKERFSAEFPKEGPSILRIQQVVRGDSAAYFCASSQGHVYEQYFGPGTRLTVT.

Details on this clone: The junction differs from germline at one of its ends, possibly a read error. Other DNA sequences of this sample code for an identical CDR3. This rearrangement joins TRBV30 to TRBJ1-6, with 8 bases aligning to TRBD1. The CDR3 is 16 amino acids. The germline V gene has CDR1 GTSNPN and CDR2 SVGIG (reference sequence). CDR3 in amino acids: CACTGGSGGYNSPLHF. The CDR3 DNA reads TGTGCCTGTACAGGGGGAAGTGGGGGCTATAATTCCCCCCTCCACTTT.

The chain links TRBV18 to TRBJ1-2; 11 nucleotides match TRBD1. There are 16 residues in the CDR3. Looked up from germline, CDR1 is KGHSH and CDR2 is LQKENI. The ends lost 2 bases at V and 8 bases at J; junction bases unmatched: 10. The CDR3 protein is CASSPWTGGSLGGYTF. Written as DNA, the CDR3 is TGTGCCAGCTCACCATGGACAGGGGGCTCCCTCGGAGGCTACACCTTC.

The V gene is TRBV13, the J gene TRBJ1-3, with D possibly TRBD1 on 5 matching bases. Trimming took 0 bases from V and 0 from J, leaving 12 bases between them. The CDR3 runs 17 residues. Germline CDR1 is PRHDT and CDR2 is FYEKMQ (reference sequence). CDR3 DNA sequence: TGTGCCAGCAGCTTAGGCACTGCGACAGCCTCTGGAAACACCATATATTTT. Its protein is CASSLGTATASGNTIYF.

This clone was seen a handful of times. V gene TRBV19 combines with J gene TRBJ2-1, with 8 bases lining up with TRBD2. The V gene's germline CDR1 is LNHDA and CDR2 SQIVND (reference sequence). This CDR3 is built from 15 residues. With 1 base clipped from V and 8 bases from J, the junction kept 7 bases outside the gene matches. The CDR3: CASSIASTSEHEQFF. The CDR3, as DNA: TGTGCCAGTAGTATAGCGTCGACTAGCGAACATGAGCAGTTCTTC.

J is TRBJ2-7 and V is TRBV6-1; TRBD2 agrees at 8 bases. This CDR3 contains 15 residues. CDR1 and CDR2 from the germline V gene are MNHNS and SASEGT. The trim removed 7 bases at V and 2 bases at J, leaving 10 bases unmatched. The CDR3 nucleotides read TGTGCCAGCAATAAGGGAGGAGCGGGGGCCTACGAGCAGTACTTC. It specifies CASNKGGAGAYEQYF.

The genes are TRBV10-3 and TRBJ2-7, with TRBD2 matching 12 bases. After removal of 5 bases from V and 7 bases from J, the junction contained 15 bases not matched to a gene. Germline CDR1 ENHRY, CDR2 SYGVKD. There are 17 residues in the CDR3. CDR3 nucleotides: TGTGCCATCAGTTCCCACCAGACTAGCGGGGGATCGGGGGAGCAGTACTTC. Its translation is CAISSHQTSGGSGEQYF.